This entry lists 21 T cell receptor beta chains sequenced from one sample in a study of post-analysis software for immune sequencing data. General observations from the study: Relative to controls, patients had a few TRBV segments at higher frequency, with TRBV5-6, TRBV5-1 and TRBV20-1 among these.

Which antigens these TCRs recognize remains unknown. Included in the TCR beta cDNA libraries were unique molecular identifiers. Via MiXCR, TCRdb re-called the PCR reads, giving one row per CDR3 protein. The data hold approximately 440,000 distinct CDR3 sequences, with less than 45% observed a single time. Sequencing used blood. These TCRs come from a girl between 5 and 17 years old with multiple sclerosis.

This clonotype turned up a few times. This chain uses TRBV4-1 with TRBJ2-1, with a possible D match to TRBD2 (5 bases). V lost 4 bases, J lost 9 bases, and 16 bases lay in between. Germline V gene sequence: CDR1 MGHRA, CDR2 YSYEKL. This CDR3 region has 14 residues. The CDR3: CASSPGLRGSEQFF. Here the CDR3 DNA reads TGCGCCAGCAGCCCTGGCCTTAGAGGGAGTGAGCAGTTCTTC.

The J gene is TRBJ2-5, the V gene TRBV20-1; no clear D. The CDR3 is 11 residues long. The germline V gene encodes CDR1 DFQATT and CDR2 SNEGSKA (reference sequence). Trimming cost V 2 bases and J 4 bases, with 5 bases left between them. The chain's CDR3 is CSARLRETQYF. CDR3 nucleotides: TGCAGTGCTAGACTAAGAGAGACCCAGTACTTC.

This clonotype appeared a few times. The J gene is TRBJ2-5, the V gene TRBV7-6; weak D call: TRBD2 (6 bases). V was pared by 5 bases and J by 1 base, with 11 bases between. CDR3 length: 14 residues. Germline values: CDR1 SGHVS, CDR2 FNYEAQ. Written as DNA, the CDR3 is TGTGCCAGCAGCCGGGGTAGCGGCCAAGAGACCCAGTACTTC. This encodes CASSRGSGQETQYF.

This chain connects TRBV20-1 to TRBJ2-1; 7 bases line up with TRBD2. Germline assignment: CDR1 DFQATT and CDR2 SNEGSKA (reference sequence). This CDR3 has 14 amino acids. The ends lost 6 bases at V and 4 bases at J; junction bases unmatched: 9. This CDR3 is CSAHRREQYNEQFF. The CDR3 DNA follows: TGCAGTGCCCACAGGCGGGAGCAATACAATGAGCAGTTCTTC.

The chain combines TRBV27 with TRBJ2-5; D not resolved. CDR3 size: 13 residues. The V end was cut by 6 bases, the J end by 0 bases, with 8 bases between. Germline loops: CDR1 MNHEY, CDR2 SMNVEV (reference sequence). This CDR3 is CASRPMDQETQYF. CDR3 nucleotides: TGTGCCAGCAGACCCATGGACCAAGAGACCCAGTACTTC.

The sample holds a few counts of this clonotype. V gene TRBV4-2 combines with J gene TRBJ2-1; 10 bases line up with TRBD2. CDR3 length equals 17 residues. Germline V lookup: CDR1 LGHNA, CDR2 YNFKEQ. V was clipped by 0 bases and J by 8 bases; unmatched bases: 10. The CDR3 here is CASSQDLGPSGSDEQFF. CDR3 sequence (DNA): TGTGCCAGCAGCCAAGATCTTGGGCCTAGCGGGAGCGATGAGCAGTTCTTC.

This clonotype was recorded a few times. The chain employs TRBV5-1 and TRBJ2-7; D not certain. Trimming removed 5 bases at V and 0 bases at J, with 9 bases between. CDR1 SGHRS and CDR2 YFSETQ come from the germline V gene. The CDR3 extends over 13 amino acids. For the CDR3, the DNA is TGCGCCAGCAGAATCGGGCCCTCCTACGAGCAGTACTTC. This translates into CASRIGPSYEQYF. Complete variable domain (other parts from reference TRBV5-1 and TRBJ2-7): KAGVTQTPRYLIKTRGQQVTLSCSPISGHRSVSWYQQTPGQGLQFLFEYFSETQRNKGNFPGRFSGRQFSNSRSEMNVSTLELGDSALYLCASRIGPSYEQYFGPGTRLTVT.

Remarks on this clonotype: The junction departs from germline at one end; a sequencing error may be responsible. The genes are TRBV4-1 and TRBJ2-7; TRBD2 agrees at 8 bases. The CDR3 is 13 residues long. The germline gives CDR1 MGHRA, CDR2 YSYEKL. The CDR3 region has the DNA TGCGCCAGCAGCAGGACTAGCTCCCACGAGCAGTACTTC. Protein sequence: CASSRTSSHEQYF.

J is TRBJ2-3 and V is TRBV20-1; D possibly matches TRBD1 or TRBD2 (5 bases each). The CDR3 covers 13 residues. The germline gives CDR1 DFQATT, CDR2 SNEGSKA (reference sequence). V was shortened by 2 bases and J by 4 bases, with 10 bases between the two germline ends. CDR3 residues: CSARFRGPDTQYF. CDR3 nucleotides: TGCAGTGCTAGATTCCGGGGCCCAGATACGCAGTATTTT.

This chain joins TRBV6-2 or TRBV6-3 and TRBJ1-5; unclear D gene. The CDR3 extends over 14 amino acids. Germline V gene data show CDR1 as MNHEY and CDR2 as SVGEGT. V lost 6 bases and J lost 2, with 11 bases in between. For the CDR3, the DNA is TGTGCCAGCAGGTTCCCTGGGGGCAATCAGCCCCAGCATTTT. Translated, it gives CASRFPGGNQPQHF.

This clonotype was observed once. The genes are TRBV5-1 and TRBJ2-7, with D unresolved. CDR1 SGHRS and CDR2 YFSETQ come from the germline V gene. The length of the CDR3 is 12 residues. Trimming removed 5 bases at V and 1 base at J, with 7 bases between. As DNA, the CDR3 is TGCGCCAGCAGTATGCAGTCCTACGAGCAGTACTTC. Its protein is CASSMQSYEQYF.

CDR3 in DNA: TGCAGTGCTAGAGACAATCAGGGACCCCTCCACTTT. Translating it yields CSARDNQGPLHF. The chain links TRBV20-1 to TRBJ1-6; TRBD1 might be the D (5 bases). The CDR3 is 12 residues long. The ends were cut back, 0 bases at V and 12 bases at J, with 9 bases in the middle. Germline lookup yields CDR1 DFQATT and CDR2 SNEGSKA (reference sequence).

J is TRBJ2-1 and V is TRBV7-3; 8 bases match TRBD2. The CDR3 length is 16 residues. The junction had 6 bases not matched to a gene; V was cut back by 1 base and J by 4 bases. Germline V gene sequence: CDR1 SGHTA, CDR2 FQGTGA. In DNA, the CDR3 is TGTGCCAGCAGCTTAAAAGGGTTAGCGGGATACAATGAGCAGTTCTTC. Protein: CASSLKGLAGYNEQFF.

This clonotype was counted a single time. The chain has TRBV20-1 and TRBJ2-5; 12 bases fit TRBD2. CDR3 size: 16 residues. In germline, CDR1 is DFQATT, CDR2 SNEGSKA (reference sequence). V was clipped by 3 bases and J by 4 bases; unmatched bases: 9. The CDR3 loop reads CSARASGRAWVETQYF. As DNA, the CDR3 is TGCAGTGCTAGGGCTAGCGGGAGGGCCTGGGTAGAGACCCAGTACTTC.

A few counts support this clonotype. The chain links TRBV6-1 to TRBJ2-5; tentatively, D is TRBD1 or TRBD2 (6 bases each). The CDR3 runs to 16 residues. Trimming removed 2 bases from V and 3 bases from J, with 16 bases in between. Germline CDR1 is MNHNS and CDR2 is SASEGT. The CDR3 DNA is TGTGCCAGCAGTGAAATACTGTCAGGGGAGGAAGAGACCCAGTACTTC. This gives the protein CASSEILSGEEETQYF.

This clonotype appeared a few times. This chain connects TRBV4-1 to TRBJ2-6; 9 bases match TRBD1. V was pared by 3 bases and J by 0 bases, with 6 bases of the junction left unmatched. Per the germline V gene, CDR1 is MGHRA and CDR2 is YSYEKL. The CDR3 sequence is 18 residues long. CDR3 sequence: CASSHLPGQGSGANVLTF. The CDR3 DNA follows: TGCGCCAGCAGCCACCTACCGGGACAGGGCTCTGGGGCCAACGTCCTGACTTTC.

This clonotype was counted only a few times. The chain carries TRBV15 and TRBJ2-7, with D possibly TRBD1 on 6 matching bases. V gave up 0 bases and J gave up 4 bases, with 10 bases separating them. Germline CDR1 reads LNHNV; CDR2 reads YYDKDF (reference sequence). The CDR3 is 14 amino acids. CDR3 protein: CATSRERRGYEQYF. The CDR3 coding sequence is TGTGCCACCAGCAGAGAGCGCAGGGGATACGAGCAGTACTTC.

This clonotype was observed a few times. The CDR3 sequence is CAISVGVQETQYF. The CDR3 DNA reads as TGTGCCATCAGTGTAGGGGTACAAGAGACCCAGTACTTC. The chain joins TRBV10-3 to TRBJ2-5, with a possible D match to TRBD1 (5 bases). The CDR3 runs 13 residues. The ends were cut back, 4 bases at V and 2 bases at J, with 8 bases in the middle. The germline CDR1 and CDR2 sequences are ENHRY and SYGVKD.

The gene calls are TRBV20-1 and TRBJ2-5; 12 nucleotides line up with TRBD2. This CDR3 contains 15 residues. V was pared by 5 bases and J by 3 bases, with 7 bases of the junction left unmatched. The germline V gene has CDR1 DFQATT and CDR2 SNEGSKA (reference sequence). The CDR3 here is CSAGPTSGSEETQYF. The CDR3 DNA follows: TGCAGTGCTGGACCGACTAGCGGGAGTGAAGAGACCCAGTACTTC.

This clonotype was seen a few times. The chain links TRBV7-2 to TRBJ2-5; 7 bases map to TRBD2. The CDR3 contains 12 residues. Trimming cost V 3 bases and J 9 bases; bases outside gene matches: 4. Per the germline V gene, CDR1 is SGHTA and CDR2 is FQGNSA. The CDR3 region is CASSLTRGAQYF. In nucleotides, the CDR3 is TGTGCCAGCAGCTTGACCCGGGGGGCCCAGTACTTC.

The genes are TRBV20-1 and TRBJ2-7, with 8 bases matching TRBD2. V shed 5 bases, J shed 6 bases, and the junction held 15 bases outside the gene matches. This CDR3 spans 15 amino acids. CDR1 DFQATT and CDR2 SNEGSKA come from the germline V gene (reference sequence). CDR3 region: CSAGAGGAGFAEQYF. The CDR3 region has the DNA TGCAGTGCTGGGGCGGGGGGCGCTGGATTTGCCGAGCAGTACTTC.